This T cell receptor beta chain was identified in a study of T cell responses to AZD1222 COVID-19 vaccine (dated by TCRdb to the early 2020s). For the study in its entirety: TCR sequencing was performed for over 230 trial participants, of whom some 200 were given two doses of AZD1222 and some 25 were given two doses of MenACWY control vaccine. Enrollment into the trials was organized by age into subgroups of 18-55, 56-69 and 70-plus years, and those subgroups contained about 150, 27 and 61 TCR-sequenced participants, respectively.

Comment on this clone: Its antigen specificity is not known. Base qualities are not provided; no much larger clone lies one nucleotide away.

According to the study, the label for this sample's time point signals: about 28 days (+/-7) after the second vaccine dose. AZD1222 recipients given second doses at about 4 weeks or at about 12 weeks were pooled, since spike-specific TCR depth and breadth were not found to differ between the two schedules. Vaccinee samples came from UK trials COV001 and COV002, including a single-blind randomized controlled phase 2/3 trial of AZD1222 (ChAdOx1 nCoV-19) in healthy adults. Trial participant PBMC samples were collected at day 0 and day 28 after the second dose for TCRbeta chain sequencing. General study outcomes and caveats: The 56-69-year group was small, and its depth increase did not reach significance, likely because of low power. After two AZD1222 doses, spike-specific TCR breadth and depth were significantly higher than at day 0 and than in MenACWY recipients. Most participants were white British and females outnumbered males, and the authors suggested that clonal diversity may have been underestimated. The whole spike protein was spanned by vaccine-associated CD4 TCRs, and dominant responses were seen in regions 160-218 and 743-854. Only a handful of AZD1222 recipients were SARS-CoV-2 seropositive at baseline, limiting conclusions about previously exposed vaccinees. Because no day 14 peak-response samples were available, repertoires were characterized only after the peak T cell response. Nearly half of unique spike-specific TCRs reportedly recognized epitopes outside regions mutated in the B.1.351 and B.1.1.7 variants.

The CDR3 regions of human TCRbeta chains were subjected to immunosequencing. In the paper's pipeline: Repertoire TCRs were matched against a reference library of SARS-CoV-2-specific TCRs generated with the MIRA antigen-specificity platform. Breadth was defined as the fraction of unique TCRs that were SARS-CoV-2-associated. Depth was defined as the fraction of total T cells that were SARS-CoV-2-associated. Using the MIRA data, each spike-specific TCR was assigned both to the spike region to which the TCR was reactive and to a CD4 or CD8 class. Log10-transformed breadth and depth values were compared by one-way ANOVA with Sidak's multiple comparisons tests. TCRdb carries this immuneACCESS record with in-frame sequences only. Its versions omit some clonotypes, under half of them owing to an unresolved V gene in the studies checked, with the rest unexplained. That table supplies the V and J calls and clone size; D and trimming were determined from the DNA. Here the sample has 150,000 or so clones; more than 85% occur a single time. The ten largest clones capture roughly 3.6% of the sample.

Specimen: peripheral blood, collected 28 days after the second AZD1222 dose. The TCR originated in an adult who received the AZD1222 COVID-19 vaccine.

The CDR3 reads as follows: CASSLGQVGREQYF. The bases are TGTGCCAGCAGTTTAGGGCAGGTTGGGCGCGAGCAGTACTTC. The sequence links TRBV28 to TRBJ2-7; confidence is insufficient to name the D gene. Deletion took 2 bases off V and 6 bases off J, with a span of 14 bases between the germline ends. Including the terminal cysteine and phenylalanine, the CDR3 comprises 14 residues. The retained sequence is limited to the CDR3, 42 bases, with the frame set at the first base. The germline V gene gives CDR1 as MDHEN and CDR2 as SYDVKM. Full variable domain (CDR3 extended with the reference TRBV28 and TRBJ2-7 proteins): DVKVTQSSRYLVKRTGEKVFLECVQDMDHENMFWYRQDPGLGLRLIYFSYDVKMKEKGDIPEGYSVSREKKERFSLILESASTNQTSMYLCASSLGQVGREQYFGPGTRLTVT.